Given below is one T cell receptor (beta chain) in context. Its antigen is as yet unknown. This CDR3 is 13 amino acids long. In germline, CDR1 is KGHSH, CDR2 LQKENI. V gave up 3 bases and J gave up 2 bases; unmatched junction bases: 1. This sample was included in a study of T cell clones after liver transplantation. Only in-frame clones appear in the TCRdb table, and some are missing; sequencing was by immunoSEQ multiplex PCR. The sample holds 55,000 to 75,000 clones, approximately 63% seen once. The study's findings and limits: Graft donor-reactive T cells possibly entered the graft instead of undergoing deletion.

This sample comprised CD4+ T cells from blood, obtained at the approximately 15-month timepoint. The TCR sequence derives from a human patient who received a liver transplant. Some T cells may arise from the graft donor. The chain joins TRBV18 to TRBJ2-7; 7 bases match TRBD2. CDR3 region: CASSPAGAYEQYV. As DNA, the CDR3 is TGTGCCAGCTCACCGGCGGGGGCCTACGAGCAGTACGTC.